Listed below are T cell receptor beta chains from one sample, sequenced in a study of T cells in Graves' hyperthyroidism and ophthalmopathy. TCRdb reprocessed the multiplex PCR reads via MiXCR and lists one record per CDR3 protein. The data hold roughly 500,000 distinct CDR3 sequences, with approximately 15% observed a single time. Sequencing used blood. The receptors originated from a woman aged 30 to 39 with Graves' hyperthyroidism that later progressed to Graves' ophthalmopathy. The conserved cysteine and the conserved F or W are not part of the CDR3 here. The order of the fields is CDR3 protein, J gene, V gene.

cdr3_aa: AWERMNTEAF; j_call: TRBJ1-1; v_call: TRBV30
cdr3_aa: ASSEGTDTQY; j_call: TRBJ2-3; v_call: TRBV2
cdr3_aa: ASSLAGPGQGKETQY; j_call: TRBJ2-5; v_call: TRBV7-2
cdr3_aa: ASSYGVKNTEAF; j_call: TRBJ1-1; v_call: TRBV6-5
cdr3_aa: ASSMLGIGELF; j_call: TRBJ2-2; v_call: TRBV19
cdr3_aa: ASSLTPTDTQY; j_call: TRBJ2-3; v_call: TRBV7-8
cdr3_aa: ATSDPGQGANEKLF; j_call: TRBJ1-4; v_call: TRBV24-1
cdr3_aa: ATSDEGQGAF; j_call: TRBJ1-1; v_call: TRBV24-1
cdr3_aa: ASSIQGDGQPQH; j_call: TRBJ1-5; v_call: TRBV7-9
cdr3_aa: ASSLSVEGMEAF; j_call: TRBJ1-1; v_call: TRBV27
cdr3_aa: ASSSGEAQY; j_call: TRBJ2-5; v_call: TRBV7-3
cdr3_aa: SVVSSGRALYNEQF; j_call: TRBJ2-1; v_call: TRBV29-1
cdr3_aa: ASRVDRSYEQY; j_call: TRBJ2-7; v_call: TRBV2
cdr3_aa: ASSSAPKTSAYSYEQY; j_call: TRBJ2-7; v_call: TRBV11-3
cdr3_aa: ASSQGIGAEAF; j_call: TRBJ1-1; v_call: TRBV4-1
cdr3_aa: ASRPGTAHYGYT; j_call: TRBJ1-2; v_call: TRBV2
cdr3_aa: ASSEGLAGEPF; j_call: TRBJ2-2; v_call: TRBV6-1
cdr3_aa: ASSLKSAGWNTEAF; j_call: TRBJ1-1; v_call: TRBV27
cdr3_aa: ASISGGATGELF; j_call: TRBJ2-2; v_call: TRBV28
cdr3_aa: ASTRTGTNEKLF; j_call: TRBJ1-4; v_call: TRBV6-4
cdr3_aa: ASGLTTGELATNEKLF; j_call: TRBJ1-4; v_call: TRBV12-5
cdr3_aa: SARASERSDTEAF; j_call: TRBJ1-1; v_call: TRBV20-1
cdr3_aa: ASSLVGQGATEAF; j_call: TRBJ1-1; v_call: TRBV7-2
cdr3_aa: ASSPGLAGETGELF; j_call: TRBJ2-2; v_call: TRBV7-7
cdr3_aa: ASSRLREGSEAF; j_call: TRBJ1-1; v_call: TRBV9
cdr3_aa: GGGPTGGEKLF; j_call: TRBJ1-4; v_call: TRBV20-1
cdr3_aa: ASSYTPRLSYGYT; j_call: TRBJ1-2; v_call: TRBV6-5
cdr3_aa: ASSLQAPMHNEQF; j_call: TRBJ2-1; v_call: TRBV11-2
cdr3_aa: ASSQISSYYGYT; j_call: TRBJ1-2; v_call: TRBV3-1
cdr3_aa: ASSPGTGLSAF; j_call: TRBJ1-1; v_call: TRBV5-1
cdr3_aa: ASSYYGQGALNQPQH; j_call: TRBJ1-5; v_call: TRBV6-2/TRBV6-3
cdr3_aa: ASSPKGGYEQY; j_call: TRBJ2-7; v_call: TRBV4-1
cdr3_aa: ASSLDRVSYNEQF; j_call: TRBJ2-1; v_call: TRBV7-2
cdr3_aa: ASRRGSGKGSTGELF; j_call: TRBJ2-2; v_call: TRBV11-2
cdr3_aa: ATSRADLETQY; j_call: TRBJ2-5; v_call: TRBV15
cdr3_aa: ASSPGHRYEQY; j_call: TRBJ2-7; v_call: TRBV11-3
cdr3_aa: AFARGTEAF; j_call: TRBJ1-1; v_call: TRBV30
cdr3_aa: ASSSSTANTEAF; j_call: TRBJ1-1; v_call: TRBV7-3
cdr3_aa: SATLTSGMRYEQY; j_call: TRBJ2-7; v_call: TRBV20-1
cdr3_aa: ATSDFMGTDLTDTQY; j_call: TRBJ2-3; v_call: TRBV24-1
cdr3_aa: ASSLYSYEQY; j_call: TRBJ2-7; v_call: TRBV28
cdr3_aa: ASSQGGGSTDTQY; j_call: TRBJ2-3; v_call: TRBV4-2
cdr3_aa: ASSQSGLALAKNIQY; j_call: TRBJ2-4; v_call: TRBV3-1
cdr3_aa: ASSLISSGSNEQF; j_call: TRBJ2-1; v_call: TRBV7-2
cdr3_aa: ASSLPGGTDTQY; j_call: TRBJ2-3; v_call: TRBV13
cdr3_aa: SVGTGVSTEAF; j_call: TRBJ1-1; v_call: TRBV29-1
cdr3_aa: AASGSEYNEQF; j_call: TRBJ2-1; v_call: TRBV27
cdr3_aa: ASSSPGTGASYEQY; j_call: TRBJ2-7; v_call: TRBV5-1
cdr3_aa: ASSYSRQGTDTQY; j_call: TRBJ2-3; v_call: TRBV6-6
cdr3_aa: ASSDILGQRSGANVLT; j_call: TRBJ2-6; v_call: TRBV6-1
cdr3_aa: ASSPGQGRKYGYT; j_call: TRBJ1-2; v_call: TRBV27
cdr3_aa: ASSQGYSGDTDTQY; j_call: TRBJ2-3; v_call: TRBV3-1
cdr3_aa: SASGRVNTEAF; j_call: TRBJ1-1; v_call: TRBV20-1